Listed here is a single T cell receptor beta chain. This receptor's antigen is unknown. One base away lies a much larger clone, so this may be a sequencing read error. Distinct nucleotide sequences in the sample also encode this CDR3. None of the patients had been given any treatment before thyroid surgery. Using T-cell receptor beta sequencing, the researchers looked back retrospectively at clinical samples from patients, gathered between about 2011 and 2019. The sample originates from a study of metastatic and nonmetastatic thyroid tumors (dated by TCRdb to 2019 to 2021). Study-wide context: The researchers compared repertoires between peripheral blood samples and tumor or nodule tissue samples from patients with malignant or benign thyroid disease.

A distance of 13 bases separates the germline ends of V and J, which lose 3 bases and 9 bases respectively. Based on the germline V gene, the CDR1 and CDR2 sequences are MDHEN and SYDVKM. The CDR3 holds 13 amino acids from the cysteine to the phenylalanine. Only the CDR3 DNA is retained, 39 bases long and in frame from the first base. Broad study findings and their caveats: In both blood and tumor samples, malignant tumors were reported to have significantly higher TCR beta diversity than benign nodules.

Libraries were made using PCR. The data were produced on an Illumina HiSeq 4000. The TCR beta-chain CDR3 region of each patient was profiled by high-throughput sequencing. On the study's bioinformatics: The researchers built a classifier to tell apart papillary thyroid cancer patients with distant metastasis, based on CDR3 differences among clinicopathological groups. To measure repertoire diversity the researchers used the Shannon index, while the Morisita-Horn index served to gauge how similar the tumor and blood repertoires were. TCRdb reprocessed the public reads (quality trimming at Q25 with fastp, clone calling with MiXCR) and kept in-frame beta chains. The V and J calls here are based on TCRdb, not the publication. This sample is represented by about 82,000 clones; around 12% of them were singletons. The top ten clones comprise more than 7% of the sample.

What was sequenced was tumor tissue. The chain uses TRBV28 and TRBJ2-3; the D gene identity is not certain. The receptor comes from a female donor with papillary thyroid cancer or a benign thyroid nodule (not recorded which). Some clones in this sample may be carry-over from other donors' samples. The CDR3 reads as follows: CASSFGQQDTQYF. DNA sequence: TGTGCCAGCAGTTTCGGGCAGCAAGACACGCAGTATTTT.